These 11 T cell receptor beta chains originate from one sample sequenced in a study of human T cells and chemical hapten exposure. MiXCR, run by TCRdb on the RACE reads, gives a single entry per CDR3 protein. The sample carries 49,000 or so distinct CDR3 sequences, less than 4.5% recorded once. Time point given: healthy volunteer bleed at 2 weeks. Unfractionated whole blood was the source of the extracted total RNA. Sequencing was performed on whole blood. The receptors were gathered from a human donor in good health. Some clones in this sample may be carry-over from other donors' samples.

The V call is TRBV28, the J call TRBJ1-3; 7 nucleotides agree with TRBD1. Germline loops: CDR1 MDHEN, CDR2 SYDVKM. The CDR3 covers 16 residues. V lost 5 bases, J lost 0 bases, and 7 bases stayed unmatched. This CDR3 is CASSTWTGSSGNTIYF. CDR3 DNA sequence: TGTGCCAGCAGTACGTGGACAGGCTCCTCTGGAAACACCATATATTTT. The full variable domain, in which reference TRBV28 and TRBJ1-3 provide the parts outside the CDR3, is DVKVTQSSRYLVKRTGEKVFLECVQDMDHENMFWYRQDPGLGLRLIYFSYDVKMKEKGDIPEGYSVSREKKERFSLILESASTNQTSMYLCASSTWTGSSGNTIYFGEGSWLTVV.

In this sample, this clonotype turned up many times. This rearrangement joins TRBV7-9 to TRBJ2-1; 7 nucleotides align to TRBD1. The CDR3 is 14 amino acids. Trimming cost V 2 bases and J 9 bases; bases outside gene matches: 7. CDR1 is SEHNR, CDR2 FQNEAQ, per germline (reference sequence). Here the CDR3 DNA reads TGTGCCAGCAGCTTAAGTGGGGACAGAAGTGAGCAGTTCTTC. It is translated as CASSLSGDRSEQFF.

This clonotype was detected ten times or more. The V and J genes are TRBV6-1 and TRBJ1-1, with D possibly matching TRBD1 (5 bases). V was clipped by 1 base and J by 4 bases, with 13 bases between them. Germline V gives CDR1 MNHNS, CDR2 SASEGT. The CDR3 is 15 amino acids. This chain's CDR3 is CASSEEEGASTEAFF. The CDR3 DNA reads TGTGCCAGCAGTGAAGAAGAAGGGGCTAGCACTGAAGCTTTCTTT.

There are a few counts of this clonotype. The CDR3 region has the DNA TGCAGCGTTGAAGCGGGGGGCACGGAGACCCAGTACTTC. This encodes CSVEAGGTETQYF. The V gene is TRBV29-1, the J gene TRBJ2-5; possible D gene TRBD2, 7 bases. The germline V gene has CDR1 SQVTM and CDR2 ANQGSEA. The CDR3 has 13 amino acids. Trimming shortened V by 1 base and J by 5 bases, and 11 bases separated the two germline ends.

This clonotype was picked up a small number of times. The chain links TRBV28 to TRBJ1-6; possible D gene TRBD1, 6 bases. Trimming pared 6 bases from V and 7 bases from J, leaving 16 bases between. The CDR3 consists of 15 residues. CDR1 is MDHEN and CDR2 is SYDVKM in the germline V gene. This chain's CDR3 is CASRERGVQNSPLHF. The CDR3 DNA is TGTGCCAGCAGGGAGAGGGGGGTACAGAATTCACCCCTCCACTTT.

This clonotype was observed a handful of times. The CDR3 spells CASSPSPTSGGDTQYF. Written as DNA, the CDR3 is TGTGCCAGCAGCCCCTCTCCGACTAGCGGGGGGGATACGCAGTATTTT. The chain employs TRBV4-2 and TRBJ2-3, with 13 nucleotides matching TRBD2. CDR1 is LGHNA and CDR2 is YNFKEQ in the germline V gene. The CDR3 contains 16 residues. J was trimmed by 6 bases and V by 4 bases; bases with no gene match: 7.

This clonotype occurred many times. The V and J genes are TRBV5-6 and TRBJ2-5; maybe TRBD1 (5 bases). The V and J ends lost 1 base and 1 base respectively, with 8 bases between them. CDR1 is SGHDT, CDR2 YYEEEE, per germline. The CDR3 runs 14 residues. This chain's CDR3 is CASSLLTAQETQYF. In DNA form, the CDR3 reads TGTGCCAGCAGCTTGTTGACAGCCCAAGAGACCCAGTACTTC.

As regards this clonotype: A much larger clone sits a single nucleotide away, making a read error possible. The V gene is TRBV28, the J gene TRBJ2-3, with TRBD2 matching 10 bases. The germline CDR1 and CDR2 sequences are MDHEN and SYDVKM. The CDR3 has 15 amino acids. CDR3 coding DNA: TGTGCCAGCAGTTCTAGCGGGAGCGGAACAGATACGCGGTATTTT. Translation gives CASSSSGSGTDTRYF.

This clonotype was observed a few times. The genes are TRBV28 and TRBJ2-3; possible D gene TRBD1, 8 bases. Germline lookup yields CDR1 MDHEN and CDR2 SYDVKM. The CDR3 has 15 residues. V lost 7 bases to trimming and J lost 0 bases, with 14 bases between them. The CDR3 DNA reads as TGTGCCAGCACTCGGGGGGACAGGAGCACAGATACGCAGTATTTT. It yields the protein CASTRGDRSTDTQYF.

At least ten counts were recorded for this clonotype. This rearrangement joins TRBV24-1 to TRBJ1-2; D may be TRBD1 (5 bases). This CDR3 comprises 14 residues. The germline V gene has CDR1 KGHDR and CDR2 SFDVKD. V was shortened by 3 bases and J by 6 bases, with 13 bases between the two germline ends. CDR3 region: CATSDPGTVDGYTF. In DNA, the CDR3 is TGTGCCACCAGTGATCCCGGGACCGTCGATGGCTACACCTTC.

This clonotype has a handful of counts. The junction and the germline gene differ at one end; a read error may be behind it. This chain links TRBV29-1 with TRBJ2-4; a weak D match, TRBD1 (7 bases). The CDR3 runs 13 residues. Per germline, CDR1 SQVTM and CDR2 ANQGSEA. The CDR3 protein is CAGTDATKNIQYF. The CDR3 DNA follows: TGTGCGGGGACAGACGCAACCAAAAACATTCAGTACTTC.